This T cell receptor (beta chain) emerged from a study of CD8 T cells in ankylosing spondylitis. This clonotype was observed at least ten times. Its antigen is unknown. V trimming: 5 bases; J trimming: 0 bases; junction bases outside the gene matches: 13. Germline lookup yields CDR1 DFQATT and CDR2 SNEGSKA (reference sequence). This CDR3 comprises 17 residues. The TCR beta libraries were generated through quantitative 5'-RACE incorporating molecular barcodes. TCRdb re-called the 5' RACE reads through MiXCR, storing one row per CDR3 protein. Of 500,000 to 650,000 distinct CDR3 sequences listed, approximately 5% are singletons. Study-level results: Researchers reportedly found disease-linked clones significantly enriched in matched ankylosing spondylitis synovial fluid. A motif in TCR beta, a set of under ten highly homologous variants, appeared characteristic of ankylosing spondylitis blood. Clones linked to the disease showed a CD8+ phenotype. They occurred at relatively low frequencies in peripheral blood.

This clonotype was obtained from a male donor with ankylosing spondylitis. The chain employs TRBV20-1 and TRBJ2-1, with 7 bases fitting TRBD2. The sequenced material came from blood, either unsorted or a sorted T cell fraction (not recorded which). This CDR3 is CSAWGGETRYSYNEQFF. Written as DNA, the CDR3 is TGCAGTGCTTGGGGGGGGGAGACTAGATACTCCTACAATGAGCAGTTCTTC.